The source of this T cell receptor beta chain is a study of cytomegalovirus exposure and HLA in healthy donors. It was with 60 Vbeta and 13 Jbeta primers that the PCR ran. Profiled with immunoSEQ multiplex PCR; TCRdb holds only in-frame clones, not every one. Of just under 250,000 clones listed, roughly 80% are singletons. Germline CDR1 SGHTA, CDR2 FQGNSA. The CDR3 contains 12 residues. Trimming took off 3 bases at V and 6 bases at J, with 8 bases between the two ends. For this clone: Its antigen is as yet unknown.

Study-level findings and limits: Follow-up analysis seemed to connect common viral pathogens with several of the most significant clusters identified. Available immune exposure information was restricted to CMV serostatus only. Reports showed the classifier diagnosing cytomegalovirus status with high specificity and sensitivity.

This TCR was sampled from a woman aged 40 to 50 in good health and CMV-seropositive. The rearrangement joins TRBV7-2 to TRBJ1-2; D is ambiguous. The sample comprised PBMCs. The CDR3 DNA reads as TGTGCCAGCAGCTTTAGTGCCCATGGCTACACCTTC. Protein product: CASSFSAHGYTF. The full variable domain, completed using reference TRBV7-2 and TRBJ1-2, is GAGVSQSPSNKVTEKGKDVELRCDPISGHTALYWYRQSLGQGLEFLIYFQGNSAPDKSGLPSDRFSAERTGGSVSTLTIQRTQQEDSAVYLCASSFSAHGYTFGSGTRLTVV.